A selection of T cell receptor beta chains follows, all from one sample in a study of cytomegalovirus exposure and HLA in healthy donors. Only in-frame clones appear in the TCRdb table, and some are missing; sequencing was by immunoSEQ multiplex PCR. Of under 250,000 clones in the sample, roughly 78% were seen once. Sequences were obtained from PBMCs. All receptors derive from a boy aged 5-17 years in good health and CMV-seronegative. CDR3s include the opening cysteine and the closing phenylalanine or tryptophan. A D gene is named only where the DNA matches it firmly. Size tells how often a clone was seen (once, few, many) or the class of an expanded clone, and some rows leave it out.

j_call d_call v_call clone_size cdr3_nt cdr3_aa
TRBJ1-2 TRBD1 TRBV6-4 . TGTGCCAGCAGGGGGACAGGGCCATTCTATGGCTACACCTTC CASRGTGPFYGYTF
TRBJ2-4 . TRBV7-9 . TGTGCCAGCAGCTTAGGACGGACCGGCGGGGCCAAAAACATTCAGTACTTC CASSLGRTGGAKNIQYF
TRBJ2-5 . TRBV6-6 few TGTGCCAGCAGTTACGAGGCGGGGCGGGAGACCCAGTACTTC CASSYEAGRETQYF
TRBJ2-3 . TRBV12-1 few TGTGCCAGCAGACGTAGGACTAGCGGGGGGCCTCCCCCAGATACGCAGTATTTT CASRRRTSGGPPPDTQYF
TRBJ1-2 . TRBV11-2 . TGTGCCAGCAGCCTGAGGGACATCCGCTATGGCTACACCTTC CASSLRDIRYGYTF
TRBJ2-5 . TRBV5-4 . TGTGCCAGCAGCTTGGCGGGAGAGACCCAGTACTTC CASSLAGETQYF
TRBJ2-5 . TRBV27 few TGTGCCAGCAGTCCCACTTGGCAAGAGACCCAGTACTTC CASSPTWQETQYF
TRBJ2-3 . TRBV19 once TGTGCCAGTAGTATGACAGTACTCCCAGATACGCAGTATTTT CASSMTVLPDTQYF
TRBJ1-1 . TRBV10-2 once TGCGCCAGCAGTGACCCGGGGATGAACACTGAAGCTTTCTTT CASSDPGMNTEAFF
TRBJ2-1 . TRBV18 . TGTGCCAGCTCACTAGCACAGGGCAATGAGCAGTTCTTC CASSLAQGNEQFF
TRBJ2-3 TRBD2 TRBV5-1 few TGCGCCAGCAGCCGTCGGACTAGCGGGGGGAGGTCGGATACGCAGTATTTT CASSRRTSGGRSDTQYF
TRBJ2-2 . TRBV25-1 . TGTGCCAGCAGTGAATGGGGCAGGGGGGCCGGGGAGCTGTTTTTT CASSEWGRGAGELFF
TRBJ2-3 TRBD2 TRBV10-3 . TGTGCCATCAGTGTCGGCGGGGGTGCAGATACGCAGTATTTT CAISVGGGADTQYF
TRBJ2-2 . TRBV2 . TGTGCCAGCAGCCAAAGCGGGTCGGACACCGGGGAGCTGTTTTTT CASSQSGSDTGELFF